A selection of T cell receptor beta chains follows, all from one sample in a study of blood T cell repertoires in COVID-19. Sequencing was performed with immunoSEQ multiplex PCR; in TCRdb, only in-frame clones are kept and a portion is missing. The table shows 100,000 to 110,000 clones, with approximately 91% occurring only once. Sequenced input: peripheral blood. The receptors here all came from a man aged 45-60 years with active COVID-19. CDR3s include the opening cysteine and the closing phenylalanine or tryptophan. D genes are given only for firm matches. Expanded clones get a size class; other rows say once, few or many, or leave the size out.

size	D	J	V	DNA	CDR3
.	.	TRBJ2-3	TRBV5-1	TGCGCCAGCAGCTTGGGCGGGACGGTAGGCACAGATACGCAGTATTTT	CASSLGGTVGTDTQYF
few	TRBD1	TRBJ2-3	TRBV6-6	TGTGCCAGCAGTTCAGGGGGCAGTACGCAGTATTTT	CASSSGGSTQYF
few	TRBD2	TRBJ2-2	TRBV3-1/TRBV3-2	TGTGCCAGCAGCCGGGGATTGACTAGCGGCAAGACCGGGGAGCTGTTTTTT	CASSRGLTSGKTGELFF
once	.	TRBJ1-1	TRBV9	TGTGCCAGCAGCGTAGTAGCACGGCCAGTGAACACTGAAGCTTTCTTT	CASSVVARPVNTEAFF
.	TRBD1	TRBJ2-2	TRBV3-1/TRBV3-2	TGTGCCAGCAGCCAAACCGGGACAGGGGCGTCTTGGGGGCTGTTTTTT	CASSQTGTGASWGLFF
.	.	TRBJ2-3	TRBV15	TGTGCCACCAGCAGAGCGCCAGGAAGCACAGATACGCAGTATTTT	CATSRAPGSTDTQYF
.	TRBD1	TRBJ2-5	TRBV7-9	TGTGCCAGCAGCTGGGGACAGGCTATTCAAGAGACCCAGTACTTC	CASSWGQAIQETQYF
once	TRBD2	TRBJ2-2	TRBV7-3	TGTGCCAGCAGCTTAAAAGCGGGGGAGCCGCCAGCCGGGGAGCTGTTTTTT	CASSLKAGEPPAGELFF
.	.	TRBJ1-4	TRBV7-9	TGTGCCAGCAGCTTAGTAGGGGGAAATGAAAAACTGTTTTTT	CASSLVGGNEKLFF
.	.	TRBJ1-1	TRBV6-5	TGTGCCAGCAGTTACTCGAGGTCACAGGGCTCTGAAGCTTTCTTT	CASSYSRSQGSEAFF
.	.	TRBJ2-4	TRBV3-1/TRBV3-2	TGTGCCAGCAGCCCAGAATGGACAAGGGATAACATTCAGTACTTC	CASSPEWTRDNIQYF
.	TRBD1	TRBJ1-6	TRBV6-5	TGTGCCAGCAGCCCGAAGCCGGGACAGCATTCACCCCTCCACTTT	CASSPKPGQHSPLHF
.	.	TRBJ1-5	TRBV19	TGTGCCAGTAGCTGGGATAGACAGGTTAGCAATCAGCCCCAGCATTTT	CASSWDRQVSNQPQHF
.	TRBD2	TRBJ2-3	TRBV7-2	TGTGCCAGCAGCTTCCTTCAGCGGGGGAAATCAGATACGCAGTATTTT	CASSFLQRGKSDTQYF
.	TRBD2	TRBJ2-2	TRBV5-1	TGCGCCAGCAGCTTGGTTGCGGGAGACGTGTCCGGGGAGCTGTTTTTT	CASSLVAGDVSGELFF
.	.	TRBJ2-7	TRBV11-2	TGTGCCAGCAGCCCCCGTCCCTACGAGCAGTACTTC	CASSPRPYEQYF
.	.	TRBJ1-1	TRBV7-8	TGTGCCAGCAGCCATAGGTTTGGGGACACTAGGTTCACTGAAGCTTTCTTT	CASSHRFGDTRFTEAFF
.	.	TRBJ2-2	TRBV9	TGTGCCAGCAGGGCTGGTGGGGGGGCGGTGAACACCGGGGAGCTGTTTTTT	CASRAGGGAVNTGELFF
few	.	TRBJ2-2	TRBV5-4	TGTGCCAGCAGCCCCCAGGGTCTGAACACCGGGGAGCTGTTTTTT	CASSPQGLNTGELFF
.	TRBD2	TRBJ2-1	TRBV7-2	TGTGCCAGCGCAAGTCAGGGACTAGCCGGCAATGAGCAGTTCTTC	CASASQGLAGNEQFF
.	.	TRBJ1-4	TRBV5-1	TGCGCCAGCAGCTTGGCCGGTGCAACTAATGAAAAACTGTTTTTT	CASSLAGATNEKLFF
.	TRBD2	TRBJ2-3	TRBV5-4	TGTGCCAGCAGCGGGGGGACTAGCGGAGGGAGCACAGATACGCAGTATTTT	CASSGGTSGGSTDTQYF
.	.	TRBJ1-3	TRBV14	TGTGCCAGCAGCCCACACCCGGGAAACACCATATATTTT	CASSPHPGNTIYF
.	.	TRBJ2-2	TRBV7-2	TGTGCCAGCAGCTTTGCGGGGAACACCGGGGAGCTGTTTTTT	CASSFAGNTGELFF
.	TRBD2	TRBJ2-3	TRBV20-1	TGCAGTGCTAGTCAGCCGACGATACTAGCGGCCTTTGGCACAGATACGCAGTATTTT	CSASQPTILAAFGTDTQYF
.	TRBD1	TRBJ2-6	TRBV15	TGTGCCACCAGCGTAGACAGGGCTGGGGCCAATGTCCTGACTTTC	CATSVDRAGANVLTF
once	.	TRBJ1-5	TRBV27	TGTGCCAGCAGGAGAAGACAGAGCAATCAGCCCCAGCATTTT	CASRRRQSNQPQHF
.	.	TRBJ2-1	TRBV5-6	TGTGCCAGCAGCCCTAAATATGACTACTACAATGAGCAGTTCTTC	CASSPKYDYYNEQFF
.	.	TRBJ2-2	TRBV5-4	TGTGCCAGCAGACGGGATTCCAAAAACACCGGGGAGCTGTTTTTT	CASRRDSKNTGELFF
.	.	TRBJ1-1	TRBV3-1/TRBV3-2	TGTGCCAGCACCCAAGGGGAGAGACAAGCTTTCTTT	CASTQGERQAFF
.	TRBD1	TRBJ1-1	TRBV14	TGTGCCAGCAGCCTGAGACAGGGAGTTTTGAACACTGAAGCTTTCTTT	CASSLRQGVLNTEAFF
.	TRBD1	TRBJ2-1	TRBV12-5	TGTGCTAGTGTCTTAAGGACAGGGGGAGCATACAATGAGCAGTTCTTC	CASVLRTGGAYNEQFF
.	TRBD1	TRBJ2-3	TRBV5-1	TGCGCCAGCAGCTTGGCCGGGACAGCTAGCACAGATACGCAGTATTTT	CASSLAGTASTDTQYF
once	TRBD2	TRBJ2-3	TRBV15	TGTGCCACCAGCTCCCGACTAGCGGCGAACACAGATACGCAGTATTTT	CATSSRLAANTDTQYF
.	TRBD2	TRBJ2-2	TRBV18	TGTGCCAGCTCACCACTGGGACTAGCGGGGACTACCGGGGAGCTGTTTTTT	CASSPLGLAGTTGELFF
.	TRBD2	TRBJ2-1	TRBV13	TGTGCCAGCAGCCCACAAGGGACTAGCGTCTACAATGAGCAGTTCTTC	CASSPQGTSVYNEQFF
.	TRBD1	TRBJ2-3	TRBV5-5	TGTGCCAGCAGCTCAGGGGGCAGACCTAGCACAGATACGCAGTATTTT	CASSSGGRPSTDTQYF
.	TRBD1	TRBJ2-7	TRBV4-1	TGCGCCAGCAGCCCCCTTTCGGACAGGGAGGCTATAGGGCAGTACTTC	CASSPLSDREAIGQYF
.	.	TRBJ1-3	TRBV19	TGTGCCAGTAGCCGGGGGGACGGAAACACCATATATTTT	CASSRGDGNTIYF
.	.	TRBJ2-1	TRBV4-1	TGCGCCAGCAGCCAAGGTTTGGGGGCCGACAATGAGCAGTTCTTC	CASSQGLGADNEQFF
.	TRBD2	TRBJ2-3	TRBV5-4	TGTGCCAGCAGCGCCGGGACTAGCGTGCGCACAGATACGCAGTATTTT	CASSAGTSVRTDTQYF
.	TRBD2	TRBJ2-1	TRBV5-1	TGCGCCAGCAGCACGGGCGGGACTAGCGGGGGTAATGAGCAGTTCTTC	CASSTGGTSGGNEQFF
.	TRBD1	TRBJ2-7	TRBV6-5	TGTGCCAGCGAGGACAGGGCCAGAGGGAACGAGCAGTACTTC	CASEDRARGNEQYF
.	TRBD1	TRBJ2-1	TRBV29-1	TGCAGCGTACGACAGGGTCCCTACAATGAGCAGTTCTTC	CSVRQGPYNEQFF
.	.	TRBJ1-3	TRBV7-8	TGTGCCAGCAGCTTAGGGGCCAGAGATACTGGAAACACCATATATTTT	CASSLGARDTGNTIYF
.	TRBD2	TRBJ2-3	TRBV3-1/TRBV3-2	TGTGCCAGCAGGTTAGCGGGAAGCACAGATACGCAGTATTTT	CASRLAGSTDTQYF
.	TRBD2	TRBJ2-1	TRBV9	TGTGCCAGCAGCACCGCGGGACTAGCGGTCAATGAGCAGTTCTTC	CASSTAGLAVNEQFF
.	TRBD2	TRBJ2-1	TRBV9	TGTGCCAGCAGCGCCCTGCTGGCGGGAGGGTACAATGAGCAGTTCTTC	CASSALLAGGYNEQFF
.	TRBD1	TRBJ1-4	TRBV6-1	TGTGCCAGCAGTGAAAAGACAGGGTGGACTAATGAAAAACTGTTTTTT	CASSEKTGWTNEKLFF
few	TRBD2	TRBJ2-3	TRBV5-1	TGCGCCAGCAGCTTCCTTGCGGGAGTAAGCACAGATACGCAGTATTTT	CASSFLAGVSTDTQYF
.	.	TRBJ1-1	TRBV19	TGTGCCAGTAGTGGACACAAGAACACTGAAGCTTTCTTT	CASSGHKNTEAFF